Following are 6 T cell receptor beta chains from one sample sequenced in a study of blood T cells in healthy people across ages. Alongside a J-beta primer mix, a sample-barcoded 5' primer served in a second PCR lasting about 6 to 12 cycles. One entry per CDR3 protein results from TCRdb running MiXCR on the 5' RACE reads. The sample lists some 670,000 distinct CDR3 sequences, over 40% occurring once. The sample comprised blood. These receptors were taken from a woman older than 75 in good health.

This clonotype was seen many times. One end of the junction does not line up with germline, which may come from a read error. This chain's CDR3 is CASSLAGARNEQFF. The CDR3 region has the DNA TGTGCCAGCAGCTTAGCGGGGGCGCGAAATGAGCAGTTCTTC. This chain uses TRBV5-1 with TRBJ2-1; 9 nucleotides align to TRBD2. The CDR3 totals 14 residues. In germline, CDR1 is SGHRS, CDR2 YFSETQ.

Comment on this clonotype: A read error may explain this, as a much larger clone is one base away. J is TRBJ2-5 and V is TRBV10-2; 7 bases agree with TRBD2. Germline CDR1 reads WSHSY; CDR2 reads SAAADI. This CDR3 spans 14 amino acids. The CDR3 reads CASSVSTSREAQYF. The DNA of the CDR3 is TGCGCCAGCAGTGTTTCGACTAGCAGAGAGGCCCAGTACTTC.

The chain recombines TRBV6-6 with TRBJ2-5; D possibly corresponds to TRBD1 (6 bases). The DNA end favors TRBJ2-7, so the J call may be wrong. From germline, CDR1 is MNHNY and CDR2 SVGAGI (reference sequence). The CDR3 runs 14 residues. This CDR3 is CASSDRTEITEQYF. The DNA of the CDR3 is TGTGCCAGCAGTGACAGGACCGAGATCACCGAGCAGTACTTC.

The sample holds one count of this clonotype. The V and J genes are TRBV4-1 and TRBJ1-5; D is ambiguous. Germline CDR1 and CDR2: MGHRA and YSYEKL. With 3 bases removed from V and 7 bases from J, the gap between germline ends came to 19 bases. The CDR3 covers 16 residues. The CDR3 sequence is CASSQAPTIRLQPQHF. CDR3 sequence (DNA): TGCGCCAGCAGCCAGGCTCCGACGATCAGGTTACAGCCCCAGCATTTT.

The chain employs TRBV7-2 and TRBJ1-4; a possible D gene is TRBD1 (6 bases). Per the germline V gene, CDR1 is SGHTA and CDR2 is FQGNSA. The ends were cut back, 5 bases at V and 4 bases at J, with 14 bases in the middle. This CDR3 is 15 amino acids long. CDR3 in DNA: TGTGCCAGCAGCCCCCGGGGGGCGCTTAATGAAAAACTGTTTTTT. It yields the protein CASSPRGALNEKLFF.

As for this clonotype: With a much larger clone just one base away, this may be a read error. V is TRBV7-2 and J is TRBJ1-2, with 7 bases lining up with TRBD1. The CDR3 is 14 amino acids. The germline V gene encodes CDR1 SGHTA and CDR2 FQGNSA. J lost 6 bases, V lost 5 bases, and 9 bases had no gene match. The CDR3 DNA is TGTGCCAGCAGCCGGTGGGACAGTACTCATGGCTACACCTTC. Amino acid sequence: CASSRWDSTHGYTF.